Only a few counts were recorded for the clone carrying this T cell receptor (beta chain). The data were produced by immunoSEQ multiplex PCR, yet TCRdb's version contains in-frame clones alone and is incomplete. The table lists about 130,000 clones, roughly 87% of them singletons. The data derive from a study of control samples from healthy donors and cancer patients. Trimming stripped 1 base from V and 1 base from J, with 6 bases between. Germline V gene data show CDR1 as SGHTA and CDR2 as FQGNSA. The CDR3 sequence is 14 residues long. This clonotype was obtained from a man between 18 and 35 years old in good health. The sequenced sample consisted of blood. The chain employs TRBV7-2 and TRBJ2-3, with D unclear. CDR3 sequence: CASSLDQGTDTQYF. The CDR3 bases are TGTGCCAGCAGCTTAGATCAGGGCACAGATACGCAGTATTTT.